This TCR beta chain stems from a study of CD8+CD57+ T cells in acquired aplastic anemia. Overall study: DNA recovered from sorted CD4+ and CD8+ cells had a mean of approximately 3 ug. As sequenced from healthy donors, CD4+ cells averaged roughly 11 million reads.

Researchers used genomic DNA as the template to profile TCR beta VDJ and CDR3. TCRdb redid the calling of the reads with MiXCR, one entry per CDR3 protein. The repertoire holds 150,000 to 200,000 distinct CDR3 sequences, with approximately 60% as singletons. The V end lost 7 bases, the J end lost 4 bases, and 10 bases lay between the germline ends. CDR3 length equals 13 residues. Per germline, CDR1 LNHDA and CDR2 SQIVND (reference sequence). About this clonotype itself: Its antigen is not known.

Regarding the study as a whole: Patients and controls were not found to differ significantly in CD8+ Simpson's diversity. Patients and controls had in common around 29 CD8+ CDR3 sequences.

The sequence came from a human donor in good health. Sequenced sample: sorted CD4+, CD8+, or CD8+CD57+ T cells (not recorded which) from PBMCs. This rearrangement joins TRBV19 to TRBJ2-2; D call uncertain. The CDR3 here is CASNIYGTGELFF. The CDR3 DNA reads as TGTGCCAGTAACATCTATGGCACCGGGGAGCTGTTTTTT.